The 20 T cell receptor beta chains listed next were all sequenced from one sample in a study of T cell responses to AZD1222 COVID-19 vaccine. Profiling relied on immunoSEQ multiplex PCR, and the TCRdb table lists in-frame clones only, not all of them. The table shows about 130,000 clones, with around 90% occurring only once. Sequenced material: peripheral blood, taken on day 0 of AZD1222 vaccination. The receptors here all came from an adult in good health.

This clone has more than one count but fewer than ten. CDR3 sequence (DNA): TGTGCCAGCAGTTACATGCGCGAGAACACCGGGGAGCTGTTTTTT. The encoded protein is CASSYMRENTGELFF. This chain links TRBV6-6 with TRBJ2-2, with unresolved D. V gave up 2 bases and J gave up 1 base, with 8 bases separating them. Per the germline V gene, CDR1 is MNHNY and CDR2 is SVGAGI (reference sequence). CDR3 length: 15 amino acids.

The V call is TRBV30, the J call TRBJ2-7; 7 nucleotides line up with TRBD1. With V trimmed by 6 bases and J by 2 bases, 4 bases remained unmatched. The germline V gene has CDR1 GTSNPN and CDR2 SVGIG (reference sequence). CDR3 length: 12 amino acids. The CDR3 bases are TGTGCCTGCCTGGGACAGACCTACGAGCAGTACTTC. This sequence encodes CACLGQTYEQYF. The full variable domain, its missing parts supplied by reference TRBV30 and TRBJ2-7, is SQTIHQWPATLVQPVGSPLSLECTVEGTSNPNLYWYRQAAGRGLQLLFYSVGIGQISSEVPQNLSASRPQDRQFILSSKKLLLSDSGFYLCACLGQTYEQYFGPGTRLTVT.

The J gene is TRBJ2-5, the V gene TRBV18, with TRBD2 matching over 12 bases. This CDR3 comprises 17 residues. Trimming removed 3 bases from V and 4 bases from J; junction bases left unmatched: 9. Germline values: CDR1 KGHSH, CDR2 LQKENI. CDR3: CASSPRTSGVRIETQYF. CDR3 bases: TGTGCCAGCTCACCGCGGACTAGCGGGGTTCGGATAGAGACCCAGTACTTC.

V is TRBV7-2 and J is TRBJ1-3; no clear D gene. This CDR3 spans 15 amino acids. In germline, CDR1 is SGHTA, CDR2 FQGNSA. The V gene lost 5 bases and the J gene lost 3 bases, with 14 bases spanning the gap. The CDR3 protein is CASSPRVASGNTIYF. The CDR3 nucleotides are TGTGCCAGCAGCCCGAGAGTTGCAAGTGGAAACACCATATATTTT.

This chain's CDR3 is CASSPRQGEEKLFF. CDR3 sequence (DNA): TGCGCCAGCAGCCCTAGACAGGGCGAGGAAAAACTGTTTTTT. The rearrangement uses TRBV4-1 and TRBJ1-4; TRBD1 aligns across 7 bases. CDR1 and CDR2 from the germline V gene are MGHRA and YSYEKL. This CDR3 region has 14 residues. V dropped 4 bases and J dropped 8; count of bases not matched to a gene: 7.

The chain carries TRBV14 and TRBJ1-1, with 7 bases matching TRBD1. There are 16 residues in the CDR3. J gave up 1 base and V 5 bases, and 10 bases lay outside the gene matches. Looked up from germline, CDR1 is SGHDN and CDR2 is FVKESK. The CDR3 loop is CASSEKTGTANTEAFF. The CDR3 nucleotides are TGTGCCAGCAGCGAAAAGACCGGGACAGCGAACACTGAAGCTTTCTTT. The full variable domain, rest sourced from reference TRBV14 and TRBJ1-1, is EAGVTQFPSHSVIEKGQTVTLRCDPISGHDNLYWYRRVMGKEIKFLLHFVKESKQDESGMPNNRFLAERTGGTYSTLKVQPAELEDSGVYFCASSEKTGTANTEAFFGQGTRLTVV.

The CDR3 loop reads CASSLLGKGGYGYTF. The CDR3 DNA sequence: TGTGCCAGCAGCTTACTTGGGAAGGGGGGCTATGGCTACACCTTC. The chain joins TRBV7-2 to TRBJ1-2; D perhaps matches TRBD1 (6 bases). V lost 2 bases and J lost 4, with 14 bases in between. The CDR3 loop spans 15 amino acids. Germline loops: CDR1 SGHTA, CDR2 FQGNSA.

J is TRBJ1-2 and V is TRBV7-2; 7 bases fit TRBD1. V lost 5 bases to trimming and J lost 3 bases; unmatched junction nucleotides: 9. Germline V gene lookup returns CDR1 SGHTA and CDR2 FQGNSA. The CDR3 consists of 15 residues. The CDR3 nucleotides read TGTGCCAGCAGCCAGACAGGGCCCCATGACTATGGCTACACCTTC. Residues: CASSQTGPHDYGYTF.

This clone was recorded only once. The chain carries TRBV5-3 and TRBJ2-7; 7 bases map to TRBD1. TRBV5-3 is reported as an ORF; its role is uncertain. The CDR3 is 14 amino acids. V dropped 5 bases and J dropped 5; count of bases not matched to a gene: 10. CDR3 DNA sequence: TGTGCCAGAAGTTATGACAGGGTGATGGACGAGCAGTACTTC. Its protein is CARSYDRVMDEQYF.

The rearrangement links TRBV7-9 to TRBJ2-7, with a tentative D call TRBD1 (5 bases). The CDR3 is 14 amino acids. V was pared by 5 bases and J by 1 base, with 12 bases between. Germline values: CDR1 SEHNR, CDR2 FQNEAQ (reference sequence). Here the CDR3 DNA reads TGTGCCAGCAGCCCTACGGACAAATCCTACGAGCAGTACTTC. Translating it yields CASSPTDKSYEQYF.

This clone occurred once. The CDR3 DNA reads TGTGCCAGTAGTTCATCGGCGGGGGGGCAGACCCAGTACTTC. Its translation is CASSSSAGGQTQYF. The rearrangement joins TRBV19 to TRBJ2-5, with 9 bases that match TRBD2. Trimming at V came to 5 bases and at J to 6 bases, leaving 7 bases not matched to a gene. The CDR3 loop spans 14 amino acids. Germline V gene data show CDR1 as LNHDA and CDR2 as SQIVND (reference sequence).

This clone has a single count. The J gene is TRBJ1-1, the V gene TRBV5-1; D is uncertain. V lost 4 bases, J lost 5 bases, and 12 bases lay in between. The length of the CDR3 is 13 residues. CDR1 and CDR2 from the germline V gene are SGHRS and YFSETQ. The CDR3 DNA is TGCGCCAGCAGCCCGGATCTGCGTACTGAAGCTTTCTTT. This sequence encodes CASSPDLRTEAFF.

CDR3 residues: CASSLPGLMNTEAFF. In DNA, the CDR3 is TGTGCCAGCAGCTTGCCCGGGCTCATGAACACTGAAGCTTTCTTT. The J gene is TRBJ1-1, the V gene TRBV5-4; no definite D call. Looked up from germline, CDR1 is SGHNT and CDR2 is YYREEE (reference sequence). The length of the CDR3 is 15 residues. The V end lost 1 base, the J end lost 0 bases, and 10 bases lay between the germline ends.

The CDR3 reads CASSPRDDQPQHF. The CDR3 DNA follows: TGTGCCAGCTCACCGCGAGACGATCAGCCCCAGCATTTT. The gene calls are TRBV18 and TRBJ1-5; no firm D call. The germline V and J ends were trimmed by 3 bases and 5 bases, with 8 bases remaining between them. This CDR3 is 13 amino acids long. CDR1 KGHSH and CDR2 LQKENI come from the germline V gene.

The chain combines TRBV19 with TRBJ1-5, with D possibly matching TRBD1 (6 bases). Germline CDR1 and CDR2: LNHDA and SQIVND (reference sequence). Trimming removed 6 bases at V and 3 bases at J, with 18 bases between. The CDR3 spans 16 residues. CDR3 protein: CASSTEGGASNQPQHF. The CDR3 DNA reads as TGTGCCAGTAGCACCGAAGGGGGGGCTTCCAATCAGCCCCAGCATTTT.

The chain links TRBV14 to TRBJ1-5; D gene uncertain. Trimming stripped 0 bases from V and 5 bases from J, with 5 bases between. This CDR3 region has 13 residues. Germline V gene data show CDR1 as SGHDN and CDR2 as FVKESK. CDR3 nucleotides: TGTGCCAGCAGCCAAGAGAGGGATCAGCCCCAGCATTTT. As protein: CASSQERDQPQHF.

CDR3 nucleotide sequence: TGTGCCACCAGCAGAGACAGGGGGCAAAATCAGCCCCAGCATTTT. Translation: CATSRDRGQNQPQHF. The chain employs TRBV15 and TRBJ1-5; 8 nucleotides match TRBD1. Per germline, CDR1 LNHNV and CDR2 YYDKDF (reference sequence). CDR3 length: 15 residues. Unmatched junction bases numbered 2, after V lost 0 bases and J lost 4 bases.

This clone has only one observation. V usage is TRBV5-1 and J usage is TRBJ2-2; possibly TRBD2 for D (6 bases). Trimming left V 5 bases short and J 6 bases short, with 17 bases between. Per germline, CDR1 SGHRS and CDR2 YFSETQ. The CDR3 is made up of 15 amino acids. CDR3 DNA sequence: TGCGCCAGCAGTCCCGGGACTGCTTCGTCCGGGGAGCTGTTTTTT. Translated, it gives CASSPGTASSGELFF.

This clone was found once. This chain links TRBV2 with TRBJ2-5, with 7 bases matching TRBD2. V gave up 7 bases and J gave up 5 bases; unmatched junction bases: 16. Germline lookup yields CDR1 SNHLY and CDR2 FYNNEI. This CDR3 has 16 amino acids. The DNA of the CDR3 is TGTGCCAGCACCCCCTCCGGGACGTCCGGGGGGGAGACCCAGTACTTC. Amino acid sequence: CASTPSGTSGGETQYF. The full variable domain, in which reference TRBV2 and TRBJ2-5 provide the parts outside the CDR3, is EPEVTQTPSHQVTQMGQEVILRCVPISNHLYFYWYRQILGQKVEFLVSFYNNEISEKSEIFDDQFSVERPDGSNFTLKIRSTKLEDSAMYFCASTPSGTSGGETQYFGPGTRLLVL.

The V call is TRBV19, the J call TRBJ1-2; 11 nucleotides align to TRBD1. Trimming took 7 bases from V and 2 from J; bases not matched to a gene: 12. The CDR3 has 17 amino acids. Germline CDR1 is LNHDA and CDR2 is SQIVND (reference sequence). CDR3 protein: CASNPGTGGSTNYGYTF. CDR3 DNA sequence: TGTGCCAGTAACCCCGGGACAGGGGGATCAACGAACTATGGCTACACCTTC.